This T cell receptor (beta chain) was sequenced for a study of blood T cell repertoires in COVID-19. The CDR3 runs 14 residues. Germline V lookup: CDR1 MNHEY, CDR2 SVGAGI. V lost 6 bases, J lost 6 bases, and 16 bases lay in between. Original methodology: Using reference gene primer amplification, nucleated cell counts were estimated. The repertoire was sequenced with immunoSEQ multiplex PCR; TCRdb's copy has only in-frame clones and lacks some. The V and J calls and clone size were taken over from that table, and D and trimming were inferred from the DNA. This table has 400,000 or so clones, 80% to 95% appearing once.

The specimen sequenced was PBMCs or T cells enriched from blood (not recorded which). The origin of this receptor is a man aged 18 to 29 who had recovered from COVID-19. The rearrangement joins TRBV6-5 to TRBJ2-3, with TRBD2 as a possible D gene (7 bases). The CDR3 DNA reads as TGTGCCAGCAGGGCGAGGGGGGGCCCGGATACGCAGTATTTT. It codes for CASRARGGPDTQYF.